This T cell receptor beta chain was recorded in a study of blood T cell repertoires in COVID-19. On the study more broadly: Sources were T cells, B-cell-depleted T cells, or PBMCs; the material itself was cDNA or gDNA.

CDR3 length: 19 residues. Profiled with immunoSEQ multiplex PCR; TCRdb holds only in-frame clones, not every one. Among about 100,000 clones listed, 87% were seen once. This TCR was recovered from a man aged 30 to 45 in a cohort sampled during active COVID-19. The V call is TRBV21-1, the J call TRBJ2-7; the D segment call TRBD2 is taken from the table without a DNA check. TRBV21-1 is reported as a pseudogene. Material for sequencing was peripheral blood. In nucleotides, the CDR3 is TGTGCCAGCAGCAATAAGACTAGCGGGGGGGCAAGTGGTGACTACGAGCAGTACTTC. Translation gives CASSNKTSGGASGDYEQYF.